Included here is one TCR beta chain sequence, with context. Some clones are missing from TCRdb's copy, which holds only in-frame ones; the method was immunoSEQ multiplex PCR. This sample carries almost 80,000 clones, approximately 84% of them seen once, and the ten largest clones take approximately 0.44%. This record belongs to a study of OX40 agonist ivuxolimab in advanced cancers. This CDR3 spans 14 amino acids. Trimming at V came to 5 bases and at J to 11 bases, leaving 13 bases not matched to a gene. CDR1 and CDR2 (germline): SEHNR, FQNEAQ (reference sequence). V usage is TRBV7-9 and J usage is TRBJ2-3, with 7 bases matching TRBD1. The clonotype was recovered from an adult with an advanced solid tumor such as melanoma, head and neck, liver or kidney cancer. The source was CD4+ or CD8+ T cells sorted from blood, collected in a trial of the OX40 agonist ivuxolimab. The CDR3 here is CASSPDKGARLQYF. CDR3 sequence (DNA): TGTGCCAGCAGCCCAGACAAGGGGGCGAGGCTGCAGTATTTT. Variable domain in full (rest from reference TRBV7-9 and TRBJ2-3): DTGVSQNPRHKITKRGQNVTFRCDPISEHNRLYWYRQTLGQGPEFLTYFQNEAQLEKSRLLSDRFSAERPKGSFSTLEIQRTEQGDSAMYLCASSPDKGARLQYFGPGTRLTVL.